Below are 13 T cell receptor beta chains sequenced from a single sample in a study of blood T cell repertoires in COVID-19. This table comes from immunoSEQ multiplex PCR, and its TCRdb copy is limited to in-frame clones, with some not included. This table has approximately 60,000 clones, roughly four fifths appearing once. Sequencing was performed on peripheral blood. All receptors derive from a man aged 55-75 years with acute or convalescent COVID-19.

The CDR3 bases are TGTGCCAGCAGTGTAGCGGGACAGGGTAATCAGCCCCAGCATTTT. Protein sequence: CASSVAGQGNQPQHF. The V gene is TRBV25-1, the J gene TRBJ1-5; TRBD1 matches at 9 bases. CDR1 MGHDK and CDR2 SYGVNS come from the germline V gene. J lost 4 bases, V lost 4 bases, and 5 bases had no gene match. The CDR3 is 15 residues long.

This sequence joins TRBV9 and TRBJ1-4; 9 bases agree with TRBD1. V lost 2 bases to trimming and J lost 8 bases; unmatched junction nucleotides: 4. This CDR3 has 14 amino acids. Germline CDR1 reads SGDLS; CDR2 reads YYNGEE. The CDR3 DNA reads TGTGCCAGCAGCGTGACAGGGGGTAAAGAAAAACTGTTTTTT. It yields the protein CASSVTGGKEKLFF.

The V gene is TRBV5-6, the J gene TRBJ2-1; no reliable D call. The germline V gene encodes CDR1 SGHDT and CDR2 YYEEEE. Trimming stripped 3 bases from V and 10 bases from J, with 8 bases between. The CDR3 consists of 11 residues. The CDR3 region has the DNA TGTGCCAGCAGCTGGGCCTCGGAGCAGTTCTTC. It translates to CASSWASEQFF.

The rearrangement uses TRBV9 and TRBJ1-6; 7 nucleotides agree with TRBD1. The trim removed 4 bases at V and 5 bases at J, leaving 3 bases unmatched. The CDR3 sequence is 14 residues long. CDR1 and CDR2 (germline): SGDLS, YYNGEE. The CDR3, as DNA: TGTGCCAGCAGCTCCGGGACAGATAATTCACCCCTCCACTTT. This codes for CASSSGTDNSPLHF.

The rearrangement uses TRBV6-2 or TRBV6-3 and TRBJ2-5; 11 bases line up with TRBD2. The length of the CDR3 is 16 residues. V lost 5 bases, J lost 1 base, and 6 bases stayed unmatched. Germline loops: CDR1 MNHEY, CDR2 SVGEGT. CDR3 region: CASSQGLAVLQETQYF. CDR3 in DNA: TGTGCCAGCAGTCAGGGACTAGCGGTTCTCCAAGAGACCCAGTACTTC.

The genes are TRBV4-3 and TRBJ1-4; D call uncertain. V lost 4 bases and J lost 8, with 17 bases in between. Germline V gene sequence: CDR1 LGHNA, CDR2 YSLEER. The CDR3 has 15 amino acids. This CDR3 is CASSRLKGDVEKLFF. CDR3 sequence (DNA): TGCGCCAGCAGCCGGTTAAAGGGAGATGTGGAAAAACTGTTTTTT.

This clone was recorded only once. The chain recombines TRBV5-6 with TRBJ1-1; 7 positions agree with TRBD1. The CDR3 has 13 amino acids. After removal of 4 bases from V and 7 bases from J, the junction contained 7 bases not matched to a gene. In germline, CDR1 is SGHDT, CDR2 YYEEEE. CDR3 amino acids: CASSQGTVVEAFF. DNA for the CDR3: TGTGCCAGCAGCCAAGGGACAGTGGTTGAAGCTTTCTTT.

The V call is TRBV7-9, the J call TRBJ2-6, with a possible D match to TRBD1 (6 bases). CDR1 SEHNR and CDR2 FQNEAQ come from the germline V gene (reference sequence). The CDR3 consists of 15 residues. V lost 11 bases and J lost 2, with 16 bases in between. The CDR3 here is CAASSGAAGANVLTF. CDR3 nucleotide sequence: TGTGCCGCTTCCTCAGGGGCAGCTGGGGCCAACGTCCTGACTTTC. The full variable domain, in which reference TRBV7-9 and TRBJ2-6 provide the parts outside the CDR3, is DTGVSQNPRHKITKRGQNVTFRCDPISEHNRLYWYRQTLGQGPEFLTYFQNEAQLEKSRLLSDRFSAERPKGSFSTLEIQRTEQGDSAMYLCAASSGAAGANVLTFGAGSRLTVL.

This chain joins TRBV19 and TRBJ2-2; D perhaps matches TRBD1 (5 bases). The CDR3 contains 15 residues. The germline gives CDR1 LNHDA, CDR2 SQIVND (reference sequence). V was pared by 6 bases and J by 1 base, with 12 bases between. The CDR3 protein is CASRTRQKNTGELFF. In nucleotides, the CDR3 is TGTGCCAGTAGGACGAGACAGAAGAACACCGGGGAGCTGTTTTTT.

The CDR3 loop is CASSLQLAENTGELFF. For the CDR3, the DNA is TGCGCCAGCAGCTTGCAACTAGCGGAGAACACCGGGGAGCTGTTTTTT. The rearrangement links TRBV5-1 to TRBJ2-2; 8 bases line up with TRBD2. There are 16 residues in the CDR3. Per germline, CDR1 SGHRS and CDR2 YFSETQ. J lost 1 base, V lost 1 base, and 3 bases had no gene match.

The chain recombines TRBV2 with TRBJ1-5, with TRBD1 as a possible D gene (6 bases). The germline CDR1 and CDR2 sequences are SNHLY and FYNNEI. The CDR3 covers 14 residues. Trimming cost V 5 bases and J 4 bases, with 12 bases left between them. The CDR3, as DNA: TGTGCCAGCAGTTATGGACAGCTAAATCAGCCCCAGCATTTT. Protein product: CASSYGQLNQPQHF.

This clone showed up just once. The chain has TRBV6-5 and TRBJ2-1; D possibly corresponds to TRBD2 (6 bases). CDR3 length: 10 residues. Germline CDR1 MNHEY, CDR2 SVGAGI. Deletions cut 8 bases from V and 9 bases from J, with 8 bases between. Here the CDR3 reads CASLGGEQFF. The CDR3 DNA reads TGTGCCAGCCTGGGAGGTGAGCAGTTCTTC.

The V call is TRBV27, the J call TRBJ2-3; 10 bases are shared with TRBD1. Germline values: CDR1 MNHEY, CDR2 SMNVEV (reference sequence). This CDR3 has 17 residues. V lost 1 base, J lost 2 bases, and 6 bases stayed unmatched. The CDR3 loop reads CASSLYRTGGFTDTQYF. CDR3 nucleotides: TGTGCCAGCAGTTTATATCGGACAGGGGGGTTCACAGATACGCAGTATTTT.